This T cell receptor beta chain was recorded in a study of T cell responses to AZD1222 COVID-19 vaccine. Notes on the study in general: Nearly half of the spike-specific TCRs reportedly recognize variant regions that carry no mutations. Donors skewed white British and female; clonal diversity was possibly underestimated. Repertoire samples came only from after the peak T cell response.

Germline CDR1 and CDR2: ENHRY and SYGVKD. The CDR3 loop spans 12 amino acids. V was clipped by 0 bases and J by 8 bases, with 7 bases between them. Note on this clone: The target antigen is unknown.

TCRdb keeps only in-frame clones here, not all; method: immunoSEQ multiplex PCR. The table shows 120,000 to 150,000 clones, with roughly 89% occurring only once. The sequenced sample was peripheral blood, obtained 28 days after the second AZD1222 dose. This clonotype was obtained from an adult who received the AZD1222 COVID-19 vaccine. The rearrangement joins TRBV10-3 to TRBJ1-1; D is ambiguous. The CDR3 sequence is CAISESKTEAFF. The CDR3 bases are TGTGCCATCAGTGAGTCTAAAACAGAAGCTTTCTTT.